The 5 T cell receptor beta chains below come from one sample, sequenced in a study of spatial heterogeneity in lung cancer. TCRdb re-called the 5' RACE reads through MiXCR, storing one row per CDR3 protein. The sample contains about 36,000 distinct CDR3 sequences, 6% to 9.5% of which appear only once. Time point denoted: blood at routine non-recurrence follow-up after resection. The specimen was PBMCs, collected at follow-up. These TCRs come from a male donor with early-stage non-small cell lung cancer.

V gene TRBV27 combines with J gene TRBJ2-3; 7 bases agree with TRBD1. The germline V gene has CDR1 MNHEY and CDR2 SMNVEV (reference sequence). The V gene end was trimmed by 2 bases and the J gene end by 0 bases; junction bases not matched to a gene: 2. This CDR3 contains 15 residues. The CDR3 DNA sequence: TGTGCCAGCAGTTTAAGGGGACAGAGCACAGATACGCAGTATTTT. Translating gives CASSLRGQSTDTQYF.

The V gene is TRBV28, the J gene TRBJ1-5; no firm D call. The CDR3 has 12 amino acids. V was shortened by 9 bases and J by 6 bases, with 12 bases between the two germline ends. The germline V gene encodes CDR1 MDHEN and CDR2 SYDVKM. This CDR3 is CASSPLGQPQHF. The CDR3 nucleotides read TGTGCCAGTTCCCCTTTAGGTCAGCCCCAGCATTTT.

This clonotype was detected ten times or more. J is TRBJ2-7 and V is TRBV11-2; no clear D gene. The V and J ends lost 2 bases and 0 bases respectively, with 5 bases between them. The CDR3 contains 13 residues. CDR1 SGHAT and CDR2 FQNNGV come from the germline V gene. In nucleotides, the CDR3 is TGTGCCAGCAGCTTAAGAAGCTCCTACGAGCAGTACTTC. Its translation is CASSLRSSYEQYF. The variable domain in full, with the rest retrieved from reference TRBV11-2 and TRBJ2-7, is EAGVAQSPRYKIIEKRQSVAFWCNPISGHATLYWYQQILGQGPKLLIQFQNNGVVDDSQLPKDRFSAERLKGVDSTLKIQPAKLEDSAVYLCASSLRSSYEQYFGPGTRLTVT.

This clonotype was found many times. The gene calls are TRBV3-1 and TRBJ1-1, with a tentative D call TRBD1 (5 bases). V shed 5 bases and J shed 8 bases, with 15 bases lying between them. This CDR3 region has 13 residues. Germline lookup yields CDR1 LGHDT and CDR2 YNNKEL (reference sequence). The CDR3: CASSSRQNSEAFF. The DNA for the CDR3 is TGTGCCAGCAGCTCCCGACAGAACTCGGAAGCTTTCTTT. Supplemented by reference TRBV3-1 and TRBJ1-1, the full variable domain reads DTAVSQTPKYLVTQMGNDKSIKCEQNLGHDTMYWYKQDSKKFLKIMFSYNNKELIINETVPNRFSPKSPDKAHLNLHINSLELGDSAVYFCASSSRQNSEAFFGQGTRLTVV.

The table lists this clonotype with many counts. The gene calls are TRBV11-2 and TRBJ2-3; the D gene is possibly TRBD1 (5 bases). Germline loops: CDR1 SGHAT, CDR2 FQNNGV. The V end lost 3 bases, the J end lost 0 bases, and 10 bases lay between the germline ends. CDR3 length equals 15 residues. Here the CDR3 reads CASSLGPTSTDTQYF. The DNA of the CDR3 is TGTGCCAGCAGCTTGGGGCCTACTAGCACAGATACGCAGTATTTT.